This T cell receptor (beta chain) derives from a study of cytomegalovirus exposure and HLA in healthy donors. Trimming at V came to 2 bases and at J to 2 bases, leaving 0 bases not matched to a gene. In germline, CDR1 is SGHVS, CDR2 FQNEAQ. The CDR3 covers 14 residues. Notes on this clone: As yet, its antigen is unknown.

The study's findings and limits: In an earlier analysis, most TCR beta V segments were productive about 87% or about 30% of the time.

It was with 60 Vbeta and 13 Jbeta primers that the PCR ran. Profiled with immunoSEQ multiplex PCR; TCRdb holds only in-frame clones, not every one. The sample includes about 18,000 clones, about 74% seen only once; the top ten take 3% to 4.5%. This chain connects TRBV7-8 to TRBJ1-1, with TRBD1 matching 9 bases. The material sequenced was PBMCs. This clonotype was sampled from a man in his late teens or twenties in good health and CMV-seronegative. In nucleotides, the CDR3 is TGTGCCAGCAGCTTAACAGGGGGCAACACTGAAGCTTTCTTT. It encodes CASSLTGGNTEAFF.